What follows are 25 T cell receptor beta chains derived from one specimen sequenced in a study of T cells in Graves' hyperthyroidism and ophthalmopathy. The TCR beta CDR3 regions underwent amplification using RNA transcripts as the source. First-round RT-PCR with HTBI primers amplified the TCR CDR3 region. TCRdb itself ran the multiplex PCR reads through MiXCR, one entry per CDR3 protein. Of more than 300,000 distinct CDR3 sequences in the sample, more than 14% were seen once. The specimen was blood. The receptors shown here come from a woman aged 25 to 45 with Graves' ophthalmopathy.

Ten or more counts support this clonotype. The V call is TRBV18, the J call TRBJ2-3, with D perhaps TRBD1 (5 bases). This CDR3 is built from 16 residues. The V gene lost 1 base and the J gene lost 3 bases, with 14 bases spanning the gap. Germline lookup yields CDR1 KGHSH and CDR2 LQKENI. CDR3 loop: CASSPLFQGRTDTQYF. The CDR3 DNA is TGTGCCAGCTCACCACTCTTCCAGGGAAGGACAGATACGCAGTATTTT.

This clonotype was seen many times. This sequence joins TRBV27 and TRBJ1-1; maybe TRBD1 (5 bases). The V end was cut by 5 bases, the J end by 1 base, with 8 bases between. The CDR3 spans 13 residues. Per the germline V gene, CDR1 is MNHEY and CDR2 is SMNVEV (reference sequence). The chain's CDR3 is CASSQGKNTEAFF. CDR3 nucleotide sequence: TGTGCCAGCAGTCAGGGAAAGAACACTGAAGCTTTCTTT.

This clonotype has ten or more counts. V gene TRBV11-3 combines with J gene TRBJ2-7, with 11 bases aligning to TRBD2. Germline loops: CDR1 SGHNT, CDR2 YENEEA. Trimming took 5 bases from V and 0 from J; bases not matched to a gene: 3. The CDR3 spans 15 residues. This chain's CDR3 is CASSTLAGDSYEQYF. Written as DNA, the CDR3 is TGTGCCAGCAGCACACTAGCGGGGGACTCCTACGAGCAGTACTTC. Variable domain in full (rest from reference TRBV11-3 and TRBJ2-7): EAGVVQSPRYKIIEKKQPVAFWCNPISGHNTLYWYLQNLGQGPELLIRYENEEAVDDSQLPKDRFSAERLKGVDSTLKIQPAELGDSAVYLCASSTLAGDSYEQYFGPGTRLTVT.

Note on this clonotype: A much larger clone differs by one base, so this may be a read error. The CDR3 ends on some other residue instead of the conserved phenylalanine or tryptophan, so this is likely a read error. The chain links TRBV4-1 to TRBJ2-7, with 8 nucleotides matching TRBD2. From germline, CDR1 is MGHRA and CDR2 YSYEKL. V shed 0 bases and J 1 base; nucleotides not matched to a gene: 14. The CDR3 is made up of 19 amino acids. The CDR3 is CASSQDLRGLVPLSYEQYL. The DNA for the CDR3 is TGCGCCAGCAGCCAAGATCTGAGGGGACTAGTACCTCTTTCCTACGAGCAGTACCTC.

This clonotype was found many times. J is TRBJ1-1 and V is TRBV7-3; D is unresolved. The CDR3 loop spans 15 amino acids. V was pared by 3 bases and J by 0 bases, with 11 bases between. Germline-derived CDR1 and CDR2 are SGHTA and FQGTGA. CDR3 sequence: CASSFSEVVNTEAFF. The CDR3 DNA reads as TGTGCCAGCAGCTTTTCAGAGGTGGTGAACACTGAAGCTTTCTTT. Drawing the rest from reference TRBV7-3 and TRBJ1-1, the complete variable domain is GAGVSQTPSNKVTEKGKYVELRCDPISGHTALYWYRQSLGQGPEFLIYFQGTGAADDSGLPNDRFFAVRPEGSVSTLKIQRTERGDSAVYLCASSFSEVVNTEAFFGQGTRLTVV.

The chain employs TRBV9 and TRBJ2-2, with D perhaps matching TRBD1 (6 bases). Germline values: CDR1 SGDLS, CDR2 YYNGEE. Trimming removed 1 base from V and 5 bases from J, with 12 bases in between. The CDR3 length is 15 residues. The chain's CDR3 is CASSVTSQGTGELFF. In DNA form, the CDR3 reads TGTGCCAGCAGCGTAACCTCACAGGGAACCGGGGAGCTGTTTTTT.

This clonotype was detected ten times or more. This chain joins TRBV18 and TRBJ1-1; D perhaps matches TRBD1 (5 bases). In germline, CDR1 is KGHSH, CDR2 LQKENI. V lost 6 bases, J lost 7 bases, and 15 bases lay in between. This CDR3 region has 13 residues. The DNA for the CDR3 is TGTGCCAGCTCCCCGGGCAGAACAGGTGAAGCTTTCTTT. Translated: CASSPGRTGEAFF.

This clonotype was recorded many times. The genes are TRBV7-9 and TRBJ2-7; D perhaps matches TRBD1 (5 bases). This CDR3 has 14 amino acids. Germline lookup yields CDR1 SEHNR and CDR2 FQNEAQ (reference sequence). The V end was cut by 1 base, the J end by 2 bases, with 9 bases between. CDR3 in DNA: TGTGCCAGCAGCTTAGAGACAGAGCCCTACGAGCAGTACTTC. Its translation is CASSLETEPYEQYF.

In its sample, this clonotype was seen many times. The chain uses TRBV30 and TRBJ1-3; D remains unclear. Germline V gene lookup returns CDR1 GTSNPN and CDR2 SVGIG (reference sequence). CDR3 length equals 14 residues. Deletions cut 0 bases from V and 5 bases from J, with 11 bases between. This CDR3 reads CAWSVEGLRNTIYF. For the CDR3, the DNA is TGTGCCTGGAGTGTAGAGGGATTGAGAAACACCATATATTTT.

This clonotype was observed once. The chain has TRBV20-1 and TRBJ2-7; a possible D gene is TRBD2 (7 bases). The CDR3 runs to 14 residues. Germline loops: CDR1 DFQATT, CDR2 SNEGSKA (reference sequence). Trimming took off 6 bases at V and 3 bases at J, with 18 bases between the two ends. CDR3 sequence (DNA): TGCAGTGCCCGGGGAGGGGGGGCAGGCTACGAGCAGTACTTC. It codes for CSARGGGAGYEQYF.

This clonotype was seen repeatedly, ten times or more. The CDR3 DNA reads TGTGCCAGCAGCCAAGAGACTAGCACCTCCGCCTACGAGCAGTACTTC. Residues: CASSQETSTSAYEQYF. The chain recombines TRBV4-2 with TRBJ2-7; 7 bases are shared with TRBD2. The CDR3 spans 16 residues. Germline V lookup: CDR1 LGHNA, CDR2 YNFKEQ. V was pared by 0 bases and J by 2 bases, with 7 bases of the junction left unmatched.

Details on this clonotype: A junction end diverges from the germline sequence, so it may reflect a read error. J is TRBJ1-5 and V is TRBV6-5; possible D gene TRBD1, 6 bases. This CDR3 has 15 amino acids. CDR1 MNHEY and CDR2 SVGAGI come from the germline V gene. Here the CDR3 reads CASSYIRGSNQPQHF. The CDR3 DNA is TGTGCTAGCAGTTACATCAGGGGTAGCAATCAGCCCCAGCATTTT.

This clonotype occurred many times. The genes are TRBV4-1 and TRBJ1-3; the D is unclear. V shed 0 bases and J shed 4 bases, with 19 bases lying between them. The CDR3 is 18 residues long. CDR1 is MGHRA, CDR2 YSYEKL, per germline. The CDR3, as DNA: TGCGCCAGCAGCCAAGATTCCTCGATCAGATTGGGAGGAAACACCATATATTTT. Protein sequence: CASSQDSSIRLGGNTIYF.

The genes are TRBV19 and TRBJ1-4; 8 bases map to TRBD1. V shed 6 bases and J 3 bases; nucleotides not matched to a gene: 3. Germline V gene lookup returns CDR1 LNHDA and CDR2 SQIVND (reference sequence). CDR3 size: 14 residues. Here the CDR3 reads CASSTQGANEKLFF. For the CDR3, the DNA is TGTGCCAGTAGCACACAGGGGGCTAATGAAAAACTGTTTTTT.

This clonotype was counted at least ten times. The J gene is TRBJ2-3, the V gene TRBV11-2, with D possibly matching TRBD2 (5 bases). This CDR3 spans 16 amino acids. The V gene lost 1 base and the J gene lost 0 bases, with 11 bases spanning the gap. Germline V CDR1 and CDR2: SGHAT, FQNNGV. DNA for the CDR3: TGTGCCAGCAGCTTAGGAGGGAGAAGGAGCACAGATACGCAGTATTTT. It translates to CASSLGGRRSTDTQYF.

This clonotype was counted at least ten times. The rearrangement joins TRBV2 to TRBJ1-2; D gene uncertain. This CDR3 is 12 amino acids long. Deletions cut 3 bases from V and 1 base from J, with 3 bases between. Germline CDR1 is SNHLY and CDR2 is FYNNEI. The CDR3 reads CASSDSNYGYTF. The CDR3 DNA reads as TGTGCCAGCAGTGACAGTAACTATGGCTACACCTTC.

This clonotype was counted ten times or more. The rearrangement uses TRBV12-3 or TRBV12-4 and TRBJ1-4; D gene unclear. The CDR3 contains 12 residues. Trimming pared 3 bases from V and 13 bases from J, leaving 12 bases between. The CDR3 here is CASSFDPLGLFF. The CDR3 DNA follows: TGTGCCAGCAGTTTCGACCCTTTAGGACTGTTTTTT.

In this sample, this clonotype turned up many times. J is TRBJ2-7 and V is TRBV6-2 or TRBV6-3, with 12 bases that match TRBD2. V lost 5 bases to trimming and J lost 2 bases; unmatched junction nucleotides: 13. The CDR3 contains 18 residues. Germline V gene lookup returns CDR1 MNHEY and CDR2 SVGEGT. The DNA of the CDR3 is TGTGCCAGCAGTACCCGGATAGGACTAGCGGGGTGGACCTACGAGCAGTACTTC. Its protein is CASSTRIGLAGWTYEQYF.

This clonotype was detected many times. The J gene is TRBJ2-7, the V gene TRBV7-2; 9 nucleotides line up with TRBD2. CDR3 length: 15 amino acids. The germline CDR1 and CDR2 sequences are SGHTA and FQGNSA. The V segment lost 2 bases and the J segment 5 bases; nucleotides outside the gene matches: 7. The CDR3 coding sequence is TGTGCCAGCAGCTTAATAGCGGGGGTTACCCACGAGCAGTACTTC. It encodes CASSLIAGVTHEQYF.

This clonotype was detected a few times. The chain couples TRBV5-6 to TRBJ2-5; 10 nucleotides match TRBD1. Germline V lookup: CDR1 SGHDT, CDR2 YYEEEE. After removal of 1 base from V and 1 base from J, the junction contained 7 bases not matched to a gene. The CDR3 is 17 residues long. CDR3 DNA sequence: TGTGCCAGCAGCTTGTTCCGGGACAGGGGTGCCCAAGAGACCCAGTACTTC. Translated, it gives CASSLFRDRGAQETQYF. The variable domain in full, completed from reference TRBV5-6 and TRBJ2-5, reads DAGVTQSPTHLIKTRGQQVTLRCSPKSGHDTVSWYQQALGQGPQFIFQYYEEEERQRGNFPDRFSGHQFPNYSSELNVNALLLGDSALYLCASSLFRDRGAQETQYFGPGTRLLVL.

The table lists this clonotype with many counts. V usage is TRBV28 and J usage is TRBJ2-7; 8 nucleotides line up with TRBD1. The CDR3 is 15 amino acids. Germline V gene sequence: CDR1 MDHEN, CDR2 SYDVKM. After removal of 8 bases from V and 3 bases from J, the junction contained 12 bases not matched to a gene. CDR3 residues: CASPLGQGWDYEQYF. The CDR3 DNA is TGTGCCAGCCCGCTCGGACAGGGATGGGACTACGAGCAGTACTTC.

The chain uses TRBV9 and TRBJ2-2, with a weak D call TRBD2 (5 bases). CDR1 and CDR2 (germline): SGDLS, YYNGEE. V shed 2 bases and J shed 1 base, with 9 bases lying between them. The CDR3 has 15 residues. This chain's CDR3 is CASSVARGNTGELFF. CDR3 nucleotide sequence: TGTGCCAGCAGCGTCGCACGGGGGAACACCGGGGAGCTGTTTTTT.

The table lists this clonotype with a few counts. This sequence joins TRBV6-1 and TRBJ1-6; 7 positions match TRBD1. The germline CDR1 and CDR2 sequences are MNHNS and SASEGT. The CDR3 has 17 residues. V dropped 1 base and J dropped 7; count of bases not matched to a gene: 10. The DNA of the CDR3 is TGTGCCAGCAGTGAAGAGATCGACAGGGCAGCGAATTCACCCCTCCACTTT. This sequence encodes CASSEEIDRAANSPLHF.

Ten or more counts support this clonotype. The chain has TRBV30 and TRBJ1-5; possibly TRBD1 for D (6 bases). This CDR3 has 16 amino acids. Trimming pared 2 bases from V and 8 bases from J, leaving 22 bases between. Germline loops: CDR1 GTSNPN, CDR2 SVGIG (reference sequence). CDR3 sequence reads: CAWSPRGGSHGKPQHF. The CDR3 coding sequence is TGTGCCTGGAGTCCTCGGGGGGGCTCCCATGGTAAGCCCCAGCATTTT.

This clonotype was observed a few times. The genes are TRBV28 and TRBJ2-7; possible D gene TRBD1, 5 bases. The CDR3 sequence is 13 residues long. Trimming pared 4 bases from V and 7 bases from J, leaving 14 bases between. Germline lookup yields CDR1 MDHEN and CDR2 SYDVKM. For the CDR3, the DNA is TGTGCCAGCAGTTACCCTCCACAGGAAGAGCAGTACTTC. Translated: CASSYPPQEEQYF.